These 13 T cell receptor beta chains share one sample of origin, sequenced in a study of blood T cells in healthy people across ages. The use of a sample-barcoded 5' primer and a J-beta primer mix characterized a second PCR of about 7 to 12 cycles. Via MiXCR, TCRdb re-called the 5' RACE reads, giving one row per CDR3 protein. The table has hundreds of thousands of distinct CDR3 sequences, around 49% seen once. The sample taken for sequencing was blood. The source of these receptors is a woman aged 55-75 years in good health.

V is TRBV28 and J is TRBJ2-1; D gene unclear. The CDR3 is made up of 15 amino acids. Trimming shortened V by 7 bases and J by 4 bases, and 17 bases separated the two germline ends. Germline-derived CDR1 and CDR2 are MDHEN and SYDVKM. In nucleotides, the CDR3 is TGTGCCAGCACCTTGGGCAGTGACTCTTACAATGAGCAGTTCTTC. It specifies CASTLGSDSYNEQFF.

This clonotype appeared a few times. The chain joins TRBV20-1 to TRBJ2-1; 13 bases align to TRBD2. Looked up from germline, CDR1 is DFQATT and CDR2 is SNEGSKA (reference sequence). V dropped 0 bases and J dropped 6; count of bases not matched to a gene: 2. There are 15 residues in the CDR3. The CDR3 DNA reads as TGCAGTGCTAGAGAGGGGACTAGCGGGATCAATGAGCAGTTCTTC. This codes for CSAREGTSGINEQFF.

The chain joins TRBV12-3 or TRBV12-4 to TRBJ2-1, with 9 nucleotides matching TRBD1. The CDR3 is 15 residues long. V shed 5 bases and J 4 bases; nucleotides not matched to a gene: 6. As DNA, the CDR3 is TGTGCCAGCAGTCGAGACAGGGGGATGTACAATGAGCAGTTCTTC. As protein: CASSRDRGMYNEQFF.

The chain is built from TRBV5-4 and TRBJ2-5; D perhaps matches TRBD1 (5 bases). Trimming pared 2 bases from V and 2 bases from J, leaving 10 bases between. Germline assignment: CDR1 SGHNT and CDR2 YYREEE (reference sequence). The length of the CDR3 is 14 residues. The DNA for the CDR3 is TGTGCCAGCAGCTTCTCGGACAAACAAGAGACCCAGTACTTC. Amino acid sequence: CASSFSDKQETQYF.

Note on this clonotype: This could be a read error, since a much larger clone is one nucleotide away. V gene TRBV20-1 combines with J gene TRBJ2-1, with D tentatively TRBD2 (5 bases). Germline values: CDR1 DFQATT, CDR2 SNEGSKA (reference sequence). The CDR3 has 15 residues. CDR3 coding DNA: TGCAGTGCTCGGGGTGCCGATAGCTCCTACAGTGAGCAGTTCTTC. This translates into CSARGADSSYSEQFF.

V gene TRBV4-2 combines with J gene TRBJ1-2; perhaps TRBD1 as D (5 bases). The CDR3 length is 14 residues. Germline V gene sequence: CDR1 LGHNA, CDR2 YNFKEQ. The germline V and J ends were trimmed by 2 bases and 4 bases, with 11 bases remaining between them. CDR3: CASSQLGAAYGYTF. In DNA, the CDR3 is TGTGCCAGCAGCCAACTCGGGGCAGCCTATGGCTACACCTTC.

The J gene is TRBJ2-7, the V gene TRBV30; D is possibly TRBD1 (6 bases). The CDR3 totals 16 residues. V lost 2 bases, J lost 2 bases, and 19 bases lay in between. Germline CDR1 GTSNPN, CDR2 SVGIG (reference sequence). The CDR3, as DNA: TGTGCCTGGAGTCCCGGACACCTCAGGGGAACCTACGAGCAGTACTTC. It codes for CAWSPGHLRGTYEQYF.

This clonotype was seen only a few times. The chain has TRBV3-1 and TRBJ2-5, with a possible D match to TRBD2 (6 bases). The J call is doubtful: the DNA matches TRBJ2-7 better. Germline CDR1 reads LGHDT; CDR2 reads YNNKEL (reference sequence). The CDR3 is 13 amino acids. This CDR3 is CATSQFGRDEQYF. The CDR3 DNA is TGTGCCACCTCTCAGTTCGGGAGAGACGAGCAGTACTTC.

The rearrangement links TRBV20-1 to TRBJ2-3, with 11 bases identical to TRBD1. The germline CDR1 and CDR2 sequences are DFQATT and SNEGSKA (reference sequence). V shed 3 bases, J shed 6 bases, and the junction held 8 bases outside the gene matches. The length of the CDR3 is 15 residues. This CDR3 is CSASRWTGGFDTQYF. The CDR3 coding sequence is TGCAGTGCTAGTAGGTGGACAGGGGGCTTCGATACGCAGTATTTT.

V is TRBV29-1 and J is TRBJ2-3; D gene uncertain. Germline V CDR1 and CDR2: SQVTM, ANQGSEA. Trimming took off 7 bases at V and 2 bases at J, with 13 bases between the two ends. CDR3 size: 13 residues. The CDR3 coding sequence is TGCAGCGGGCGGCGCAGTCCCACAGATACGCAGTATTTT. It encodes CSGRRSPTDTQYF.

V usage is TRBV12-3 or TRBV12-4 and J usage is TRBJ2-7, with a weak D call TRBD1 (6 bases). This CDR3 comprises 14 residues. V dropped 3 bases and J dropped 1 base, with 10 bases sitting between them. The CDR3: CASSFRTVSYEQYF. The CDR3 DNA reads TGTGCCAGCAGTTTTCGGACAGTATCCTACGAGCAGTACTTC.

The genes are TRBV12-3 or TRBV12-4 and TRBJ2-3, with D hard to call. The CDR3 length is 12 residues. The V end lost 6 bases, the J end lost 4 bases, and 8 bases lay between the germline ends. The CDR3 region is CASRQIADTQYF. The CDR3 DNA reads as TGTGCCAGCAGACAGATTGCAGATACGCAGTATTTT.

The rearrangement links TRBV12-3 or TRBV12-4 to TRBJ1-2; D gene unclear. The CDR3 contains 15 residues. Between the trimmed V and J ends, which lost 6 bases and 0 bases, there was a span of 14 bases. The CDR3 region is CASSSVGEANYGYTF. The CDR3 region has the DNA TGTGCCAGCAGCAGTGTGGGAGAGGCTAACTATGGCTACACCTTC.